The clone carrying this T cell receptor beta chain was seen once. No antigen is known for it. CDR1 and CDR2 from the germline V gene are SGHDT and YYEEEE. The CDR3 has 15 amino acids. V was pared by 0 bases and J by 10 bases, with 14 bases between. Clones were read by immunoSEQ multiplex PCR, and TCRdb kept only the in-frame ones, dropping some. The sample shows 45,000 or so clones, more than 85% of them seen only once. The data are from a study of graft-versus-host responses after intestinal transplantation. The study's findings and limits: GvH clonotypes were identified within recipient marrow, with a subset emerging first in ileum or blood.

The sequenced sample was PBMCs, obtained 524 days after transplant. The V and J genes are TRBV5-6 and TRBJ1-6, with D perhaps TRBD1 (6 bases). This clonotype was obtained from a human patient who received an intestinal transplant, so some T cells may come from the graft donor. The CDR3 loop reads CASSLATGPRSPLHF. CDR3 DNA sequence: TGTGCCAGCAGCTTGGCCACAGGGCCCAGATCACCCCTCCACTTT.